This T cell receptor beta chain was found in a study of shared clonotypes between healthy human individuals. This clone came up once. Its matching antigen is unknown. CD8 cells classed as naive were CD45RO-negative and positively selected for CCR7, excluding terminally differentiated effector memory CD45RA+ cells. General observations from the study: Larger estimated richness was generally seen in naive subsets than in memory subsets.

Assay: immunoSEQ multiplex PCR; the TCRdb copy retains only in-frame clones and omits some. The data show about 2 million clones, roughly 94% seen once. The receptor was isolated from a man younger than 30 in good health. Source material: naive CD8+ T cells sorted from blood.

The CDR3 bases are TGTGCCAGCAGCGTGGACAGGGCTTATTCACCCCTCCACTTT. Encoded protein: CASSVDRAYSPLHF. The chain carries TRBV9 and TRBJ1-6; 8 positions agree with TRBD1. The CDR3 spans 14 residues. V dropped 2 bases and J dropped 8; count of bases not matched to a gene: 3. The V gene's germline CDR1 is SGDLS and CDR2 YYNGEE.